One sample yielded the 28 T cell receptor beta chains listed below, sequenced in a study of shared clonotypes between healthy human individuals (dated by TCRdb to about 2020). Libraries were made using the immunoSEQ multiplex PCR assay. Sourced from immuneACCESS, this table was stored by TCRdb with only in-frame sequences that have V and J called. A share of the clones is absent; for the studies checked, an unresolved V gene accounts for under half, and the remainder has no known explanation. In all, the sample holds 500,000 or so clones, and around 95% of those were seen once. Of the sample, nearly 0.065% is held by the ten largest clones. The material sequenced was naive CD4+ T cells sorted from blood. The intended sense of this specimen's cell subset or site label: CD45RA+ positively selected. The receptors derive from a woman aged 25 to 45 in good health.

The gene calls are TRBV4-1 and TRBJ2-5, with D possibly TRBD1 on 5 matching bases. The end of the DNA aligns better with TRBJ2-7, so the J call may be wrong. The CDR3 consists of 15 residues. Germline V gene lookup returns CDR1 MGHRA and CDR2 YSYEKL. The DNA of the CDR3 is TGCGCCAGCAGCCTACAGGCTTTGGAAAACTACGAGCAGTACTTC. Amino acids: CASSLQALENYEQYF.

The rearrangement uses TRBV29-1 and TRBJ2-2; D may match TRBD1 or TRBD2 (5 bases each). The CDR3 covers 16 residues. Germline V gives CDR1 SQVTM, CDR2 ANQGSEA. The ends were cut back, 4 bases at V and 5 bases at J, with 20 bases in the middle. In DNA form, the CDR3 reads TGCAGCGTTGTGGCCGGGGCCTCCTTCAGTACCGGGGAGCTGTTTTTT. Amino acids: CSVVAGASFSTGELFF.

The chain is built from TRBV28 and TRBJ2-1; 10 bases line up with TRBD2. V lost 3 bases and J lost 10; bases outside the gene matches: 6. The CDR3 extends over 14 amino acids. From germline, CDR1 is MDHEN and CDR2 SYDVKM. The CDR3 coding sequence is TGTGCCAGCAGTTTGGAACTAGCGGGACGAGAGCAGTTCTTC. Residues: CASSLELAGREQFF.

This clone has only one observation. The chain couples TRBV7-3 to TRBJ2-1, with 14 bases aligning to TRBD2. This CDR3 region has 18 residues. CDR1 is SGHTA and CDR2 is FQGTGA in the germline V gene. J lost 8 bases, V lost 4 bases, and 13 bases had no gene match. The CDR3 nucleotides are TGTGCCAGCAGCTCCTCGGGGACTAGCGGGAGTTTTGTGGATGAGCAGTTCTTC. It specifies CASSSSGTSGSFVDEQFF.

Points on this clone: Additional DNA sequences in this sample encode the identical CDR3. The V and J genes are TRBV28 and TRBJ2-1; no clear D gene. Germline V gives CDR1 MDHEN, CDR2 SYDVKM. The CDR3 consists of 13 residues. The V gene lost 1 base and the J gene lost 7 bases, with 8 bases spanning the gap. DNA of the CDR3: TGTGCCAGCAGTTTATCGGGTGGGAATGAGCAGTTCTTC. Translating it yields CASSLSGGNEQFF.

The V call is TRBV4-1, the J call TRBJ2-2, with 7 bases that match TRBD2. With 4 bases clipped from V and 5 bases from J, the junction kept 13 bases outside the gene matches. The CDR3 spans 17 residues. The germline CDR1 and CDR2 sequences are MGHRA and YSYEKL. CDR3 sequence (DNA): TGCGCCAGCAGCCTTCGGGGGTGGCGGGAGATAACCGGGGAGCTGTTTTTT. Its translation is CASSLRGWREITGELFF.

This chain connects TRBV19 to TRBJ2-7, with D tentatively TRBD2 (5 bases). Germline-derived CDR1 and CDR2 are LNHDA and SQIVND (reference sequence). CDR3 length: 14 residues. The ends were cut back, 7 bases at V and 0 bases at J, with 13 bases in the middle. The CDR3 is CASTSGIGSYEQYF. DNA for the CDR3: TGTGCCAGTACCTCCGGGATAGGCTCCTACGAGCAGTACTTC.

This chain joins TRBV28 and TRBJ1-2; 7 bases agree with TRBD1. There are 13 residues in the CDR3. Per germline, CDR1 MDHEN and CDR2 SYDVKM. Trimming cost V 7 bases and J 4 bases; bases outside gene matches: 6. This CDR3 is CASNQWTGYGYTF. In DNA, the CDR3 is TGTGCCAGCAACCAATGGACAGGCTATGGCTACACCTTC.

The rearrangement joins TRBV5-1 to TRBJ2-5; D is undetermined. Germline CDR1 reads SGHRS; CDR2 reads YFSETQ. The V gene lost 3 bases and the J gene lost 2 bases, with 8 bases spanning the gap. CDR3 length: 13 amino acids. CDR3 coding DNA: TGCGCCAGCAGCTGGGTGGCTCAAGAGACCCAGTACTTC. It translates to CASSWVAQETQYF. Looking up the rest from reference TRBV5-1 and TRBJ2-5 gives the full variable domain: KAGVTQTPRYLIKTRGQQVTLSCSPISGHRSVSWYQQTPGQGLQFLFEYFSETQRNKGNFPGRFSGRQFSNSRSEMNVSTLELGDSALYLCASSWVAQETQYFGPGTRLLVL.

In its sample, this clone was seen once. DNA for the CDR3: TGCGCCAGCAGTGAGTCGGCGGGAGAAATCTACGAGCAGTACTTC. Translating gives CASSESAGEIYEQYF. The chain carries TRBV10-1 and TRBJ2-7, with TRBD2 matching over 7 bases. V shed 0 bases, J shed 3 bases, and the junction held 5 bases outside the gene matches. The CDR3 contains 15 residues. CDR1 and CDR2 (germline): WNHNN, SYGVQD (reference sequence).

The chain links TRBV5-1 to TRBJ2-7; 8 nucleotides line up with TRBD2. V was pared by 2 bases and J by 4 bases, with 11 bases of the junction left unmatched. Germline-derived CDR1 and CDR2 are SGHRS and YFSETQ. This CDR3 contains 16 residues. CDR3 sequence: CASSFLTGTRDYEQYF. Written as DNA, the CDR3 is TGCGCCAGCAGCTTCTTAACCGGGACTAGAGATTACGAGCAGTACTTC.

This chain connects TRBV5-1 to TRBJ1-2; D gene uncertain. Germline V gene lookup returns CDR1 SGHRS and CDR2 YFSETQ. The CDR3 contains 15 residues. V was shortened by 2 bases and J by 7 bases, with 18 bases between the two germline ends. Here the CDR3 DNA reads TGCGCCAGCAGCTTAACCCACGGCATGGGCGCTGGCTACACCTTC. It yields the protein CASSLTHGMGAGYTF.

The chain combines TRBV29-1 with TRBJ1-5, with D hard to call. CDR1 and CDR2 from the germline V gene are SQVTM and ANQGSEA. V was cut by 4 bases and J by 4 bases, with 11 bases left in between. The CDR3 spans 13 residues. As DNA, the CDR3 is TGCAGCGTTGTTCCAGGAGGAAATCAGCCCCAGCATTTT. Translating gives CSVVPGGNQPQHF.

The V gene is TRBV5-4, the J gene TRBJ1-3, with unresolved D. Deletions cut 2 bases from V and 1 base from J, with 4 bases between. Germline loops: CDR1 SGHNT, CDR2 YYREEE (reference sequence). This CDR3 is built from 13 residues. The chain's CDR3 is CASSLPSGNTIYF. The CDR3 DNA sequence: TGTGCCAGCAGCTTACCATCTGGAAACACCATATATTTT.

The chain uses TRBV28 and TRBJ1-1, with a weak D call TRBD1 (6 bases). V was cut by 6 bases and J by 1 base, with 15 bases left in between. The germline V gene encodes CDR1 MDHEN and CDR2 SYDVKM. The CDR3 extends over 15 amino acids. The CDR3 coding sequence is TGTGCCAGCAGCACCGGGACACCCGGGAACACTGAAGCTTTCTTT. Translation: CASSTGTPGNTEAFF.

The chain carries TRBV15 and TRBJ1-1; the D is unclear. CDR3 length: 15 amino acids. Germline V gene data show CDR1 as LNHNV and CDR2 as YYDKDF (reference sequence). Deletions cut 4 bases from V and 4 bases from J, with 16 bases between. The CDR3 nucleotides are TGTGCCACCAGCACCCGTCCCGGAATTGTCACTGAAGCTTTCTTT. Its translation: CATSTRPGIVTEAFF. The full variable domain, rest sourced from reference TRBV15 and TRBJ1-1, is DAMVIQNPRYQVTQFGKPVTLSCSQTLNHNVMYWYQQKSSQAPKLLFHYYDKDFNNEADTPDNFQSRRPNTSFCFLDIRSPGLGDTAMYLCATSTRPGIVTEAFFGQGTRLTVV.

The chain joins TRBV4-1 to TRBJ2-7, with 10 bases aligning to TRBD1. V lost 3 bases and J lost 5; bases outside the gene matches: 16. The CDR3 covers 18 residues. CDR1 is MGHRA, CDR2 YSYEKL, per germline. This CDR3 is CASSQGYYRQGARNEQYF. The CDR3 region has the DNA TGCGCCAGCAGCCAGGGTTATTATCGACAGGGGGCGCGGAACGAGCAGTACTTC.

V is TRBV7-6 and J is TRBJ1-5; weak D call: TRBD1 (5 bases). V was trimmed by 1 base and J by 7 bases, leaving 14 bases between them. The germline CDR1 and CDR2 sequences are SGHVS and FNYEAQ. This CDR3 spans 15 amino acids. This CDR3 reads CASSLEGNQRQPQHF. The DNA for the CDR3 is TGTGCCAGCAGCTTAGAGGGGAATCAGCGACAGCCCCAGCATTTT. The full variable domain, its missing parts supplied by reference TRBV7-6 and TRBJ1-5, is GAGVSQSPRYKVTKRGQDVALRCDPISGHVSLYWYRQALGQGPEFLTYFNYEAQQDKSGLPNDRFSAERPEGSISTLTIQRTEQRDSAMYRCASSLEGNQRQPQHFGDGTRLSIL.

The genes are TRBV7-9 and TRBJ2-7; D call uncertain. The CDR3 loop spans 11 amino acids. Germline V gene sequence: CDR1 SEHNR, CDR2 FQNEAQ (reference sequence). Trimming shortened V by 5 bases and J by 6 bases, and 8 bases separated the two germline ends. The DNA of the CDR3 is TGTGCCAGCAGCATGGGCGGCGAGCAGTACTTC. The encoded protein is CASSMGGEQYF.

The rearrangement uses TRBV4-1 and TRBJ1-4; weak D call: TRBD1 (5 bases). Deletions cut 3 bases from V and 3 bases from J, with 20 bases between. CDR3 length: 18 amino acids. Germline values: CDR1 MGHRA, CDR2 YSYEKL. CDR3: CASSQSILGVGANEKLFF. DNA for the CDR3: TGCGCCAGCAGCCAGTCTATTTTAGGGGTGGGAGCTAATGAAAAACTGTTTTTT.

The chain combines TRBV28 with TRBJ1-1; D is ambiguous. This CDR3 is built from 12 residues. Germline V gene sequence: CDR1 MDHEN, CDR2 SYDVKM. V was trimmed by 5 bases and J by 5 bases, leaving 9 bases between them. The CDR3 region has the DNA TGTGCCAGCAGTACCGTGGGAACTGAAGCTTTCTTT. Residues: CASSTVGTEAFF.

The rearrangement uses TRBV9 and TRBJ1-1, with D perhaps matching TRBD1 (6 bases). The V gene lost 6 bases and the J gene lost 3 bases, with 12 bases spanning the gap. Germline V gives CDR1 SGDLS, CDR2 YYNGEE. The CDR3 loop spans 13 amino acids. The CDR3 nucleotides are TGTGCCAGCAACGGGGGCTTCGACACTGAAGCTTTCTTT. It is translated as CASNGGFDTEAFF.

The chain links TRBV23-1 to TRBJ1-1, with D unresolved. TRBV23-1 is assigned to the ORF class and has an uncertain function. The V and J ends lost 6 bases and 2 bases respectively, with 10 bases between them. This CDR3 has 13 amino acids. The CDR3 DNA reads TGCGCCAGCAGGCCCTCCGTAAACACTGAAGCTTTCTTT. This encodes CASRPSVNTEAFF.

This chain joins TRBV9 and TRBJ2-1, with a tentative D call TRBD2 (5 bases). The V gene lost 3 bases and the J gene lost 0 bases, with 13 bases spanning the gap. CDR3 length: 16 residues. Germline-derived CDR1 and CDR2 are SGDLS and YYNGEE. The CDR3: CASSARSTSSYNEQFF. For the CDR3, the DNA is TGTGCCAGCAGCGCCAGGTCTACTAGCTCCTACAATGAGCAGTTCTTC.

On this clone itself: The same CDR3 arises from other DNA sequences in this sample as well. The V call is TRBV11-2, the J call TRBJ2-7; unclear D gene. Trimming pared 5 bases from V and 2 bases from J, leaving 4 bases between. CDR3 length: 11 amino acids. Germline-derived CDR1 and CDR2 are SGHAT and FQNNGV. The CDR3 reads CASSRAYEQYF. CDR3 nucleotide sequence: TGTGCCAGCAGCCGGGCCTACGAGCAGTACTTC.

This chain joins TRBV9 and TRBJ2-2; D gene unclear. Germline loops: CDR1 SGDLS, CDR2 YYNGEE. Trimming took 5 bases from V and 2 from J, leaving 10 bases between them. The CDR3 spans 14 residues. The CDR3 loop reads CASRIHENTGELFF. Here the CDR3 DNA reads TGTGCCAGCAGGATACACGAAAACACCGGGGAGCTGTTTTTT.

This chain connects TRBV7-2 to TRBJ2-3; TRBD2 matches at 7 bases. The CDR3 spans 14 residues. Trimming at V came to 4 bases and at J to 6 bases, leaving 7 bases not matched to a gene. Germline V gene data show CDR1 as SGHTA and CDR2 as FQGNSA. CDR3 bases: TGTGCCAGCAGCTCACTAGCGAGCTCGGATACGCAGTATTTT. It is translated as CASSSLASSDTQYF.

The V call is TRBV28, the J call TRBJ2-7, with a weak D call TRBD2 (6 bases). V lost 6 bases and J lost 0, with 12 bases in between. The CDR3 consists of 14 residues. The germline gives CDR1 MDHEN, CDR2 SYDVKM. For the CDR3, the DNA is TGTGCCAGCAGAGGGACTCGGAACTCCTACGAGCAGTACTTC. It yields the protein CASRGTRNSYEQYF. Drawing the rest from reference TRBV28 and TRBJ2-7, the complete variable domain is DVKVTQSSRYLVKRTGEKVFLECVQDMDHENMFWYRQDPGLGLRLIYFSYDVKMKEKGDIPEGYSVSREKKERFSLILESASTNQTSMYLCASRGTRNSYEQYFGPGTRLTVT.